This T cell receptor beta chain was sequenced during a study of blood T cell repertoires in COVID-19 (dated by TCRdb to about 2020). The study in broad terms: The collaborator samples originated in the United States, Italy and Spain and spanned the acute and convalescent phases of COVID-19. The material from the prospective study consisted of cDNA or gDNA derived from T cells, B-cell-depleted T cells, or PBMCs. The dataset comprised deeply sampled blood TCRbeta repertoires from subjects exposed to, actively infected with, or recovered from COVID-19. A freely available public database, intended as a resource for researchers studying the immune response to SARS-CoV-2, is where the repertoires were released. The samples were drawn from two sources: the first 160 participants of the ongoing ImmuneRACE study, and over 1,000 subjects contributed by 6 global collaborators. A de-identified subject ID, COVID-19 status, age in years and sex were almost always included in the sample metadata. HLA class I and class II types, where available, came from metadata supplied by the sample provider rather than from assay-based typing.

The immunoSEQ Assay, a bias-controlled multiplex PCR, was used to amplify TCRbeta CDR3 regions from genomic DNA. Under the source paper's analysis protocol: Within the assay, amplification of reference gene primers was used to estimate how many nucleated cells each sample contained. To quantify the absolute abundance of each unique TCRbeta CDR3 rearrangement, sequence reads were collapsed and filtered. For each sample, productive Simpson clonality was calculated by taking the square root of Simpson's diversity index across productive rearrangements. TCRdb took this table from immuneACCESS and kept in-frame rearrangements with V and J called. Such tables lack part of the clones; where checked against another copy, unresolved V genes explain under half of the gap, and the rest is unexplained. V, J and clone size are those of that table, while D and trimming were read from the DNA. In all, the sample holds 140,000 to 150,000 clones, and about nine tenths of those were seen once. The ten top clones hold roughly 4% of the sample.

Concerning this clone itself: Its target antigen remains unknown. Within one base of it there is no much larger clone, and no base qualities were kept.

In the prospective study, participants were roughly 18 to 100 years old, resided in about 25 geographic areas of the United States, and were enrolled through a virtual design. To assign participants to cohorts, the prospective study relied on clinical history that participants themselves reported in a screening survey and a study questionnaire. Exposed participants had been in contact with someone with a PCR-confirmed or clinician-diagnosed COVID-19 case within 2 weeks of study entry. In the prospective study, mobile phlebotomists collected whole blood, serum and a nasopharyngeal or oropharyngeal swab from each participant. Participants in the prospective study had the option to provide additional blood draws and questionnaires over an approximately two-month period. Before DNA extraction, blood samples from the prospective study were shipped at room temperature or frozen. What the authors observed across the whole study: The amount of clinical and demographic metadata varied by source and participant and was provided uncurated.

CDR1 and CDR2 are read off the germline V gene (reference sequence) as SGHKS and YYEKEE. The CDR3, from cysteine to phenylalanine, totals 14 residues. Here the CDR3 DNA is all that survives: 42 bases in frame from base 1. V lost 0 bases and J lost 2 bases; the stretch between them is 8 bases long. The receptor was isolated from a woman aged 40 to 50 who had been exposed to COVID-19. The source material was PBMCs or T cells enriched from blood (not recorded which). The rearranged chain carries TRBV5-5 and TRBJ1-1; the D gene is not confidently resolved. For the CDR3, the sequence is CASSLVLLNTEAFF. The nucleotide sequence reads as follows: TGTGCCAGCAGCTTGGTCCTTCTTAACACTGAAGCTTTCTTT.